The TCR beta chain described here comes from a study of shared T cell receptors in the human thymus. Here immunoSEQ multiplex PCR was the method, and the copy in TCRdb shows in-frame clones only, minus some. The repertoire holds some 760,000 clones, with 70% to 90% as singletons. The germline gives CDR1 LNHDA, CDR2 SQIVND (reference sequence). The CDR3 has 14 residues. V trimming: 10 bases; J trimming: 2 bases; junction bases outside the gene matches: 7. These sequences were also reported in another study, on human thymus T cells. That work adds: Apparent skewing of V and J gene usage characterized both thymic and blood repertoires.

The clonotype was recovered from a girl younger than two with a congenital heart defect. V usage is TRBV19 and J usage is TRBJ2-2; TRBD2 aligns across 7 bases. The material sequenced was thymocytes. The CDR3 bases are TGTGCCACCGATTCGGGGGGTAACACCGGGGAGCTGTTTTTT. Its protein is CATDSGGNTGELFF.